A single sample is the source of the 29 T cell receptor beta chains below, sequenced in a study of technical replicates of blood from four donors. Using immunoSEQ multiplex PCR, the repertoire was profiled, and TCRdb retains in-frame clones only, with some absent. There are under 95,000 clones in the sample; around 92% occur only once, and 0.42% lies in the top ten. The sequencing sample was made of T cells isolated from PBMCs. These receptors all stem from a human donor in good health.

This chain links TRBV9 with TRBJ2-1, with 9 nucleotides matching TRBD2. Germline lookup yields CDR1 SGDLS and CDR2 YYNGEE. The CDR3 is made up of 15 amino acids. J was trimmed by 4 bases and V by 2 bases; bases with no gene match: 4. CDR3 nucleotides: TGTGCCAGCAGCGTGGCTAGCGGGGAGTACAATGAGCAGTTCTTC. Translating it yields CASSVASGEYNEQFF.

The genes are TRBV7-9 and TRBJ2-7, with a weak D call TRBD1 (6 bases). V lost 4 bases, J lost 3 bases, and 16 bases lay in between. Germline V gene lookup returns CDR1 SEHNR and CDR2 FQNEAQ (reference sequence). The CDR3 is 15 residues long. CDR3 sequence (DNA): TGTGCCAGCAGCTCTCCACAGGGAATAAACTACGAGCAGTACTTC. This translates into CASSSPQGINYEQYF.

The chain links TRBV5-4 to TRBJ2-2; D remains ambiguous. Deletions cut 3 bases from V and 4 bases from J, with 13 bases between. The germline CDR1 and CDR2 sequences are SGHNT and YYREEE (reference sequence). CDR3 length: 15 residues. This chain's CDR3 is CASSSSSLLTGELFF. DNA of the CDR3: TGTGCCAGCAGCTCTTCAAGCCTACTCACCGGGGAGCTGTTTTTT.

The chain employs TRBV19 and TRBJ1-5; 7 bases are a match to TRBD1. Germline CDR1 is LNHDA and CDR2 is SQIVND (reference sequence). V gave up 2 bases and J gave up 0 bases; unmatched junction bases: 10. CDR3 size: 18 residues. In DNA, the CDR3 is TGTGCCAGTAGTATACCACCCTGGGACAGCCATAGCAATCAGCCCCAGCATTTT. Protein product: CASSIPPWDSHSNQPQHF.

The gene calls are TRBV27 and TRBJ2-7, with 8 bases that match TRBD2. The CDR3 consists of 20 residues. V was pared by 4 bases and J by 1 base, with 21 bases of the junction left unmatched. From germline, CDR1 is MNHEY and CDR2 SMNVEV (reference sequence). This CDR3 is CASSSPATSEIKALSYEQYF. The DNA for the CDR3 is TGTGCCAGCAGTTCCCCGGCGACTAGCGAGATAAAAGCGCTATCCTACGAGCAGTACTTC.

The chain carries TRBV7-9 and TRBJ2-3; D remains ambiguous. V lost 5 bases to trimming and J lost 0 bases, with 9 bases between them. This CDR3 region has 14 residues. Per the germline V gene, CDR1 is SEHNR and CDR2 is FQNEAQ (reference sequence). CDR3 DNA: TGTGCCAGCAGCGGCACCCCGAGCACAGATACGCAGTATTTT. This translates into CASSGTPSTDTQYF.

V usage is TRBV7-6 and J usage is TRBJ2-2; D gene unclear. V dropped 1 base and J dropped 4 bases, with 10 bases sitting between them. CDR1 and CDR2 from the germline V gene are SGHVS and FNYEAQ. The CDR3 is 15 residues long. This CDR3 is CASSLGSRITGELFF. DNA of the CDR3: TGTGCCAGCAGCTTAGGGTCTAGAATCACCGGGGAGCTGTTTTTT.

The V and J genes are TRBV6-5 and TRBJ2-1; 10 bases map to TRBD2. Germline loops: CDR1 MNHEY, CDR2 SVGAGI. The CDR3 length is 15 residues. V was pared by 6 bases and J by 2 bases, with 4 bases of the junction left unmatched. CDR3 bases: TGTGCCAGCAGACTAGCGGGGATACCCTACAATGAGCAGTTCTTC. It is translated as CASRLAGIPYNEQFF.

This chain connects TRBV30 to TRBJ2-5, with 8 bases that match TRBD1. From germline, CDR1 is GTSNPN and CDR2 SVGIG (reference sequence). There are 14 residues in the CDR3. The J segment lost 5 bases and the V segment lost 2 bases, leaving 7 bases of the junction unmatched. CDR3 nucleotide sequence: TGTGCCTGGAGTAGTCTTGGACAGGGTGAGACCCAGTACTTC. Amino acids: CAWSSLGQGETQYF.

The rearrangement links TRBV18 to TRBJ1-4; 7 bases match TRBD1. The V gene end was trimmed by 6 bases and the J gene end by 0 bases; junction bases not matched to a gene: 7. Germline V CDR1 and CDR2: KGHSH, LQKENI. The CDR3 consists of 16 residues. CDR3 nucleotides: TGTGCCAGCTCCGGACAGGCGACTGCAACTAATGAAAAACTGTTTTTT. This sequence encodes CASSGQATATNEKLFF.

The chain couples TRBV6-5 to TRBJ2-3; 8 bases map to TRBD1. The CDR3 length is 13 residues. In germline, CDR1 is MNHEY, CDR2 SVGAGI. Trimming removed 7 bases from V and 5 bases from J; junction bases left unmatched: 5. DNA for the CDR3: TGTGCCAGCACGGGACAGGCGGTAGATACGCAGTATTTT. As protein: CASTGQAVDTQYF.

The chain joins TRBV6-1 to TRBJ1-5; D is unresolved. The germline V gene has CDR1 MNHNS and CDR2 SASEGT. This CDR3 contains 17 residues. Trimming took off 4 bases at V and 1 base at J, with 17 bases between the two ends. CDR3 amino acids: CASSVREDQMSNQPQHF. CDR3 sequence (DNA): TGTGCCAGCAGTGTGAGGGAGGATCAGATGAGCAATCAGCCCCAGCATTTT.

This clone was seen a few times. The chain links TRBV9 to TRBJ1-1; possible D gene TRBD1, 6 bases. The CDR3 has 16 residues. Germline CDR1 and CDR2: SGDLS and YYNGEE. V lost 0 bases and J lost 1, with 13 bases in between. The CDR3 bases are TGTGCCAGCAGCGTAGTTAGCCCGACAGGGAACACTGAAGCTTTCTTT. As protein: CASSVVSPTGNTEAFF.

This clone was found once. The chain carries TRBV29-1 and TRBJ2-7, with TRBD2 matching 9 bases. Germline CDR1 is SQVTM and CDR2 is ANQGSEA. Trimming cost V 4 bases and J 3 bases; bases outside gene matches: 4. This CDR3 spans 13 amino acids. CDR3 coding DNA: TGCAGCGTTGCCCCTAGCGGGAACTACGAGCAGTACTTC. It is translated as CSVAPSGNYEQYF.

The rearrangement uses TRBV7-9 and TRBJ2-7, with TRBD1 identical over 7 bases. The CDR3 spans 13 residues. With 5 bases clipped from V and 6 bases from J, the junction kept 7 bases outside the gene matches. Germline V CDR1 and CDR2: SEHNR, FQNEAQ (reference sequence). CDR3 in amino acids: CASSDREYSEQYF. CDR3 nucleotide sequence: TGTGCCAGCAGCGACAGGGAGTATAGCGAGCAGTACTTC.

The chain combines TRBV30 with TRBJ1-1; D may be TRBD1 (5 bases). Looked up from germline, CDR1 is GTSNPN and CDR2 is SVGIG (reference sequence). This CDR3 has 16 residues. Trimming took off 0 bases at V and 4 bases at J, with 18 bases between the two ends. CDR3 loop: CAWSVGTILGGTEAFF. DNA of the CDR3: TGTGCCTGGAGTGTAGGGACCATCCTCGGGGGCACTGAAGCTTTCTTT.

This clone was seen just once. The V and J genes are TRBV28 and TRBJ1-5, with D perhaps matching TRBD1 (6 bases). The germline CDR1 and CDR2 sequences are MDHEN and SYDVKM. V lost 1 base and J lost 3, with 10 bases in between. This CDR3 has 15 amino acids. CDR3 region: CASSLYQGTNQPQHF. The CDR3 DNA follows: TGTGCCAGCAGTTTATATCAGGGGACCAATCAGCCCCAGCATTTT.

The chain is built from TRBV4-1 and TRBJ2-1; 9 bases map to TRBD1. CDR1 MGHRA and CDR2 YSYEKL come from the germline V gene. Trimming took 6 bases from V and 6 from J; bases not matched to a gene: 12. The CDR3 loop spans 16 amino acids. CDR3 nucleotides: TGCGCCAGCAGTGCCGCGGACAGGGGTGTGGGCAATGAGCAGTTCTTC. Translation: CASSAADRGVGNEQFF.

The chain couples TRBV27 to TRBJ2-1, with TRBD2 identical over 10 bases. Germline V lookup: CDR1 MNHEY, CDR2 SMNVEV (reference sequence). Losses at the gene ends were 2 bases for V and 5 bases for J; bases not matched to a gene: 3. This CDR3 comprises 15 residues. The CDR3 sequence is CASSLGLAGDNEQFF. The CDR3 nucleotides are TGTGCCAGCAGTTTAGGGCTAGCGGGAGACAATGAGCAGTTCTTC.

J is TRBJ2-5 and V is TRBV30; D uncertain. Germline V gene lookup returns CDR1 GTSNPN and CDR2 SVGIG (reference sequence). V lost 0 bases to trimming and J lost 5 bases, with 7 bases between them. The CDR3 has 12 residues. The CDR3 loop is CAWSVNGETQYF. The CDR3 region has the DNA TGTGCCTGGAGTGTAAACGGGGAGACCCAGTACTTC.

The chain joins TRBV27 to TRBJ2-4; 8 positions match TRBD2. This CDR3 has 15 residues. Germline V CDR1 and CDR2: MNHEY, SMNVEV (reference sequence). V shed 6 bases, J shed 5 bases, and the junction held 9 bases outside the gene matches. The CDR3: CASSRLAGVENIQYF. CDR3 in DNA: TGTGCCAGCAGCCGTCTAGCGGGTGTGGAAAACATTCAGTACTTC.

The genes are TRBV15 and TRBJ2-1; TRBD2 agrees at 8 bases. The germline gives CDR1 LNHNV, CDR2 YYDKDF (reference sequence). This CDR3 is built from 13 residues. V lost 5 bases and J lost 6; bases outside the gene matches: 3. The CDR3: CATSGGLANEQFF. The CDR3 nucleotides read TGTGCCACCAGCGGTGGACTAGCCAATGAGCAGTTCTTC.

This clone is a singleton in its sample. The chain is built from TRBV7-2 and TRBJ2-7; 14 nucleotides align to TRBD2. CDR1 and CDR2 from the germline V gene are SGHTA and FQGNSA. This CDR3 has 14 amino acids. V was clipped by 8 bases and J by 6 bases; unmatched bases: 6. This CDR3 is CASGLAGGKSEQYF. The DNA for the CDR3 is TGTGCCAGCGGACTAGCGGGAGGAAAGTCCGAGCAGTACTTC.

The chain has TRBV27 and TRBJ1-5, with D unresolved. V lost 2 bases and J 2 bases, leaving 4 bases between the germline ends. The CDR3 contains 13 residues. Germline assignment: CDR1 MNHEY and CDR2 SMNVEV (reference sequence). The CDR3 region has the DNA TGTGCCAGCAGTTTAACAGGCAATCAGCCCCAGCATTTT. Protein: CASSLTGNQPQHF.

The V call is TRBV7-2, the J call TRBJ2-7; possibly TRBD1 for D (6 bases). The V gene lost 6 bases and the J gene lost 7 bases, with 16 bases spanning the gap. The CDR3 runs 13 residues. Germline V gene data show CDR1 as SGHTA and CDR2 as FQGNSA. The DNA of the CDR3 is TGTGCCAGCAGGACAGGCCCGAGTGCGGAGCAGTACTTC. It codes for CASRTGPSAEQYF. The whole variable domain, filled in from reference TRBV7-2 and TRBJ2-7, reads GAGVSQSPSNKVTEKGKDVELRCDPISGHTALYWYRQSLGQGLEFLIYFQGNSAPDKSGLPSDRFSAERTGGSVSTLTIQRTQQEDSAVYLCASRTGPSAEQYFGPGTRLTVT.

The chain carries TRBV29-1 and TRBJ2-7; TRBD2 aligns across 8 bases. V dropped 5 bases and J dropped 0; count of bases not matched to a gene: 3. The CDR3 runs to 13 residues. CDR1 and CDR2 from the germline V gene are SQVTM and ANQGSEA. For the CDR3, the DNA is TGCAGCGTTAGCGGGGGAAGCTCCTACGAGCAGTACTTC. Protein: CSVSGGSSYEQYF.

This CDR3 reads CASRPRRRDREGIYGYTF. DNA of the CDR3: TGTGCAAGTCGCCCCAGACGCCGGGACAGGGAAGGAATCTATGGCTACACCTTC. The V and J genes are TRBV12-2 and TRBJ1-2; the table's D call TRBD1 went unverified against the DNA. TRBV12-2 is tagged as a pseudogene. The CDR3 spans 18 residues.

The chain recombines TRBV6-1 with TRBJ1-5; D unresolved. Germline CDR1 and CDR2: MNHNS and SASEGT. The CDR3 runs 12 residues. Trimming took 8 bases from V and 0 from J, leaving 5 bases between them. CDR3 sequence reads: CASGPSNQPQHF. CDR3 coding DNA: TGTGCCAGCGGCCCTAGCAATCAGCCCCAGCATTTT.

The genes are TRBV30 and TRBJ2-7, with 7 bases fitting TRBD1. The germline V gene encodes CDR1 GTSNPN and CDR2 SVGIG (reference sequence). The CDR3 covers 14 residues. V lost 7 bases and J lost 3; bases outside the gene matches: 12. The CDR3 DNA follows: TGTGCCTTAAACCGGGACAGAAGGTTCTACGAGCAGTACTTC. It encodes CALNRDRRFYEQYF.